The table lists the clone carrying this T cell receptor (beta chain) with a few counts. Its target is unknown. Trimming removed 5 bases at V and 3 bases at J, with 5 bases between. The CDR3 is 12 residues long. The germline V gene has CDR1 SGHTA and CDR2 FQGNSA. This entry comes from a study of beta chain features in type 1 diabetes. TCRB transcripts that were expressed got sequenced, as all of the isolated RNA had been reverse transcribed. Some 4 million reads were obtained on average from naive, central memory and regulatory T cell samples. Assay used: immunoSEQ multiplex PCR; TCRdb lists only in-frame clones, some missing. In the table there are over 650,000 clones, about 14% of which are singletons. Overall study results and limits: Significant though moderate, a shortening of TCRB CDR3s appeared in all four CD4+ subsets of Type 1 diabetes patients. High TCR expression in some cells could lead to their over-representation in cDNA sequencing.

The chain carries TRBV7-2 and TRBJ1-5; D is ambiguous. The sequenced sample consisted of naive CD4+ T cells from blood. This receptor was identified in a man in his late teens or twenties with type 1 diabetes. CDR3 in DNA: TGTGCCAGCAGCCCACCCAATCAGCCCCAGCATTTT. Protein: CASSPPNQPQHF.